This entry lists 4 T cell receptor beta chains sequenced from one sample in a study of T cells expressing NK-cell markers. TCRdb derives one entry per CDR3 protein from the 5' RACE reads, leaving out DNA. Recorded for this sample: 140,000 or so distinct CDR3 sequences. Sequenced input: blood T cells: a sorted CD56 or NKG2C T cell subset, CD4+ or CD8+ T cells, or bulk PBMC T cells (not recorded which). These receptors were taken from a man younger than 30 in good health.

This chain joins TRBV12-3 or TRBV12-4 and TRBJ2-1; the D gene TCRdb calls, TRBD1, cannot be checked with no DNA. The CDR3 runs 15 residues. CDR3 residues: CASTSRDRVYNEQFF.

CDR3 sequence: CASSRGTSGRTYNEQFF. The rearrangement uses TRBV7-2 and TRBJ2-1; TCRdb outputs TRBD2, but without DNA this stays unchecked. CDR1 is SGHTA and CDR2 is FQGNSA in the germline V gene. The CDR3 totals 17 residues.

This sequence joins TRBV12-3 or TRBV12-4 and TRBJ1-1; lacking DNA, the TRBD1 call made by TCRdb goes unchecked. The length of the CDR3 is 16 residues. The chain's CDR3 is CASSLRSGQPWAEAFF.

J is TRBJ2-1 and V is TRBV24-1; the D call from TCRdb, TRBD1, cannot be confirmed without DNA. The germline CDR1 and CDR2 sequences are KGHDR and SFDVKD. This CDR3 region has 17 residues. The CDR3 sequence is CATSDRMGTGGLNEQFF.